Included here is one TCR beta chain sequence, with context. Its antigen is unknown. This CDR3 has 14 amino acids. The V end lost 0 bases, the J end lost 7 bases, and 9 bases lay between the germline ends. Germline V gene lookup returns CDR1 MGHRA and CDR2 YSYEKL. This entry comes from a study of identifying expanded T cells in peripheral blood. Regarding the study as a whole: Two-week clone count variance significantly increased as total template count grew.

Clones were read by immunoSEQ multiplex PCR, and TCRdb kept only the in-frame ones, dropping some. The sample lists roughly 63,000 clones, roughly four fifths seen once, with about 18% in the top ten. No infections or other immune events were documented during collection. V usage is TRBV4-1 and J usage is TRBJ2-2; D is unresolved. This receptor was identified in a person aged 18 to 75 in good health. Sequencing was done on a sample of blood. CDR3 sequence: CASSQETLIGELFF. CDR3 nucleotides: TGCGCCAGCAGCCAAGAGACATTGATCGGGGAGCTGTTTTTT.